This T cell receptor beta chain was sequenced during a study of CD8+ T cells in alopecia areata. CDR1 is MDHEN and CDR2 is SYDVKM in the germline V gene. J gave up 3 bases and V 2 bases, and 3 bases lay outside the gene matches. The CDR3 has 15 amino acids. Once sorted, CD4+ cells from roughly 5 patients yielded CD25+CD127- cells. Individuals with alopecia areata gave both lesional scalp punch biopsies and peripheral blood for collection. PBMCs were stained for CD3, CD4 and CD8, and CD4+ and CD8+ T cells were sorted. Sequencing used cDNA as its template, made by extracting RNA and reverse transcribing it. Only in-frame clones appear in the TCRdb table, and some are missing; sequencing was by immunoSEQ multiplex PCR. The table includes some 20,000 clones, roughly 62% detected once.

Sequencing was carried out using CD4+ Tregs sorted from blood. The chain combines TRBV28 with TRBJ2-2; 7 nucleotides align to TRBD2. The TCR was taken from a human donor with alopecia areata. This CDR3 is CASSLTGGYTGELFF. The CDR3 DNA reads as TGTGCCAGCAGTTTAACGGGGGGATACACCGGGGAGCTGTTTTTT.